The 5 T cell receptor beta chains below come from one sample, sequenced in a study of response to subunit inactivated influenza vaccine. TCRdb itself ran the RT-PCR reads through MiXCR, one entry per CDR3 protein. In the table there are hundreds of thousands of distinct CDR3 sequences, 12% to 15% of which are singletons. The sample consisted of PBMCs from blood, taken 14 to 15 days before vaccination. These receptors were obtained from a man aged 45 to 65 who received an inactivated influenza vaccine.

This chain joins TRBV29-1 and TRBJ2-7; either TRBD1 or TRBD2 may supply D (6 bases each). The CDR3 extends over 12 amino acids. Per germline, CDR1 SQVTM and CDR2 ANQGSEA. Trimming pared 7 bases from V and 5 bases from J, leaving 15 bases between. The CDR3 coding sequence is TGCAGCGCCTCAAGGGGGGCTGACGAGCAGTACTTC. This gives the protein CSASRGADEQYF.

This clonotype occurred a few times. Written as DNA, the CDR3 is TGCGCCAGCAGCCCAACCGGGACAGGGAACGAGCAGTACTTC. Residues: CASSPTGTGNEQYF. The gene calls are TRBV5-1 and TRBJ2-7, with TRBD1 identical over 9 bases. Per the germline V gene, CDR1 is SGHRS and CDR2 is YFSETQ. The V and J ends lost 4 bases and 5 bases, in that order; junction bases with no gene match: 7. CDR3 size: 14 residues.

This chain links TRBV20-1 with TRBJ2-3; D might be TRBD2 (5 bases). Germline V gene data show CDR1 as DFQATT and CDR2 as SNEGSKA (reference sequence). The CDR3 covers 15 residues. V was shortened by 0 bases and J by 4 bases, with 14 bases between the two germline ends. The DNA of the CDR3 is TGCAGTGCTAGAGATCTAGCAGCGGTCCCAGATACGCAGTATTTT. Its translation is CSARDLAAVPDTQYF.

The chain links TRBV7-6 to TRBJ2-1, with a tentative D call TRBD2 (5 bases). The germline V gene encodes CDR1 SGHVS and CDR2 FNYEAQ. There are 16 residues in the CDR3. V was pared by 1 base and J by 9 bases, with 19 bases between. The CDR3 nucleotides read TGTGCCAGCAGCTTAGTTGGGAGAGACCGAGTCGGTGAGCAGTTCTTC. It codes for CASSLVGRDRVGEQFF. Based on the CDR3 plus reference TRBV7-6 and TRBJ2-1, the full variable domain is GAGVSQSPRYKVTKRGQDVALRCDPISGHVSLYWYRQALGQGPEFLTYFNYEAQQDKSGLPNDRFSAERPEGSISTLTIQRTEQRDSAMYRCASSLVGRDRVGEQFFGPGTRLTVL.

A few counts support this clonotype. J is TRBJ1-2 and V is TRBV24-1, with D perhaps TRBD1 (6 bases). The V and J ends lost 4 bases and 4 bases respectively, with 9 bases between them. This CDR3 region has 13 residues. Germline V gene lookup returns CDR1 KGHDR and CDR2 SFDVKD. CDR3 nucleotides: TGTGCCACCAGTGAGACAGGCGCCTATGGCTACACCTTC. This translates into CATSETGAYGYTF.